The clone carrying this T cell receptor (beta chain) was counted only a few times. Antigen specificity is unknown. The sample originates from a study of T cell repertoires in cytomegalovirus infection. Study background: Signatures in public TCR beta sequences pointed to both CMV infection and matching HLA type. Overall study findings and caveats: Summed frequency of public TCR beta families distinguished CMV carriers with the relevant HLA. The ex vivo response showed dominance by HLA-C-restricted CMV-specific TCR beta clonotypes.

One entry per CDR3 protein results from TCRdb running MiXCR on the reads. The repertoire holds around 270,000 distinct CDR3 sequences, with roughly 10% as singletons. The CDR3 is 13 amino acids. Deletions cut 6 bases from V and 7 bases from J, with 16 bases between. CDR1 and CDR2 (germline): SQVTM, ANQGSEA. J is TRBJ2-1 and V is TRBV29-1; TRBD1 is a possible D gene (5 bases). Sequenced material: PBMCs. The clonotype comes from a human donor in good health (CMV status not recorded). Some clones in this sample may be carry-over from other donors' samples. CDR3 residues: CSVTDRLGNEQFF. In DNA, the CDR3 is TGCAGCGTGACAGACAGACTTGGGAATGAGCAGTTCTTC.